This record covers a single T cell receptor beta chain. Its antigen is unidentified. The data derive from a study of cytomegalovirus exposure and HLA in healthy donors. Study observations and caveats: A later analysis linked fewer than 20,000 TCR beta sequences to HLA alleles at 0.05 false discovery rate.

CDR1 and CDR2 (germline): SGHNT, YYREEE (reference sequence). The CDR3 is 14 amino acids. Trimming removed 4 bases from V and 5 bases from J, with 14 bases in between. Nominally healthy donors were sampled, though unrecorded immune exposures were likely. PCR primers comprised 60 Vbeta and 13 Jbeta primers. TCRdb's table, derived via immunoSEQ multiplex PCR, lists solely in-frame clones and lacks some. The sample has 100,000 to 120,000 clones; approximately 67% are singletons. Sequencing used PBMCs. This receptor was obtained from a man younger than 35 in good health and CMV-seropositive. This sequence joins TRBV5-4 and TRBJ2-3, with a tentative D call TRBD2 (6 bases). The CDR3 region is CASSAWGEQDTQYF. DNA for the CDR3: TGTGCCAGCAGCGCTTGGGGGGAACAAGATACGCAGTATTTT.